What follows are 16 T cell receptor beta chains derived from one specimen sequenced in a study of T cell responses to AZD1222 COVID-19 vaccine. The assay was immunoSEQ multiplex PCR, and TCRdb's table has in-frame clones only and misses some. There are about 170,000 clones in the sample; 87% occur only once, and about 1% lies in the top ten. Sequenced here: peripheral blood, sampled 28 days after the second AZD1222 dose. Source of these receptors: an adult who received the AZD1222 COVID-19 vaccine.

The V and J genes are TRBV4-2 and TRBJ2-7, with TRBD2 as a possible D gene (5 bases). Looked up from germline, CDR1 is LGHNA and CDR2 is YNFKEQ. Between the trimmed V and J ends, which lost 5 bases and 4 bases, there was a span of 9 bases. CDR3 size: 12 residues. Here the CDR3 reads CASSSSGYEQYF. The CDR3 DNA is TGTGCCAGCAGCTCCTCGGGATACGAGCAGTACTTC.

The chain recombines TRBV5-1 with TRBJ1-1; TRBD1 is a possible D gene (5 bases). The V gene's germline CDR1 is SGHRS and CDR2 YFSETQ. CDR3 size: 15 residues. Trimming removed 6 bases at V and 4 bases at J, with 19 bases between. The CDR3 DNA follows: TGCGCCAGCACCTTTGGGGGACGGATAGGCACTGAAGCTTTCTTT. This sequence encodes CASTFGGRIGTEAFF.

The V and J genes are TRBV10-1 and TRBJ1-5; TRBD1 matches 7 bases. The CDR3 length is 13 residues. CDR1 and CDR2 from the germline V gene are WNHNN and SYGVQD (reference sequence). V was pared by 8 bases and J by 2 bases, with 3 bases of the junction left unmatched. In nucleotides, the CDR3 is TGCGCCAGCCAGGGGGGTGGCAATCAGCCCCAGCATTTT. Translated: CASQGGGNQPQHF.

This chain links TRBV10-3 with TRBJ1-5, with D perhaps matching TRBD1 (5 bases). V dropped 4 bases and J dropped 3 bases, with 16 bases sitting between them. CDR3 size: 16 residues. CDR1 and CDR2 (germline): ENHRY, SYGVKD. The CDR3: CAISALPGLDNQPQHF. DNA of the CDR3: TGTGCCATCAGTGCTCTTCCAGGGTTGGACAATCAGCCCCAGCATTTT.

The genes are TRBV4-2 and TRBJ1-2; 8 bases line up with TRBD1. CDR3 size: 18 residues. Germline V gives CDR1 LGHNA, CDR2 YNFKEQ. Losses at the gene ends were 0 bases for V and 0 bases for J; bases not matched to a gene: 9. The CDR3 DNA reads TGTGCCAGCAGCCAAGATATCCTCGGGACAGGAGCTAACTATGGCTACACCTTC. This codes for CASSQDILGTGANYGYTF.

The CDR3 reads CASSYRAFHGYTF. For the CDR3, the DNA is TGTGCCAGCAGTTACCGGGCCTTCCATGGCTACACCTTC. The chain links TRBV6-5 to TRBJ1-2; D ambiguous. Between the trimmed V and J ends, which lost 2 bases and 6 bases, there was a span of 10 bases. The V gene's germline CDR1 is MNHEY and CDR2 SVGAGI. There are 13 residues in the CDR3.

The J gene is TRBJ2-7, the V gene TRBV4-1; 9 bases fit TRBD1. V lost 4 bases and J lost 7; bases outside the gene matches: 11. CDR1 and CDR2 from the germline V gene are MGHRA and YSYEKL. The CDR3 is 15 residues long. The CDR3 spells CASSLTVQGAGEQYF. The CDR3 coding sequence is TGCGCCAGCAGCCTAACCGTACAGGGGGCGGGTGAGCAGTACTTC.

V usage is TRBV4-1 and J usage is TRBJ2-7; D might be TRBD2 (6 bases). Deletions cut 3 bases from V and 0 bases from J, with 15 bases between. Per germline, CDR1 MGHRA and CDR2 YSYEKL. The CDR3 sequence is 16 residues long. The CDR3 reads CASSQTLAEGSYEQYF. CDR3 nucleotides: TGCGCCAGCAGCCAGACCTTAGCGGAGGGCTCCTACGAGCAGTACTTC.

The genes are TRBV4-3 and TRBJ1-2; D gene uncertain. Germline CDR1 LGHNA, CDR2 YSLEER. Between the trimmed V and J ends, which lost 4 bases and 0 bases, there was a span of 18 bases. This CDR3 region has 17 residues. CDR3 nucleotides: TGCGCCAGCAGCCTCGGCCACTCGGCAGGCACTAACTATGGCTACACCTTC. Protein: CASSLGHSAGTNYGYTF.

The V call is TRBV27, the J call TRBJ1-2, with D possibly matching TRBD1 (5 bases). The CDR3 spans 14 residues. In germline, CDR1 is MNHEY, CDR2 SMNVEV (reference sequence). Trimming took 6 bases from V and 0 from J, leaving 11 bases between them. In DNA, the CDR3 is TGTGCCAGCAGCTCAGGGCGGTCTAACTATGGCTACACCTTC. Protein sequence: CASSSGRSNYGYTF.

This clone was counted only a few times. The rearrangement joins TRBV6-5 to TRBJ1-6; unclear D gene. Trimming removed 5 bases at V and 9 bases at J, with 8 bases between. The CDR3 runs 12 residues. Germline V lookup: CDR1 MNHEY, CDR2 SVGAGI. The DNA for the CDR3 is TGTGCCAGCAGTACCCCGGGTTCACCCCTCCACTTT. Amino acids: CASSTPGSPLHF.

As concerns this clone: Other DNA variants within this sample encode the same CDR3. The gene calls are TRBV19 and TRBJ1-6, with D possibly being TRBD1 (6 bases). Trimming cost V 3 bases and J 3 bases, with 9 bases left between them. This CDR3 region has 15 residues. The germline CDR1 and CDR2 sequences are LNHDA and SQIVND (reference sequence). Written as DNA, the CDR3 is TGTGCCAGTAGTATCGGACAGCTCTATAATTCACCCCTCCACTTT. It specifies CASSIGQLYNSPLHF. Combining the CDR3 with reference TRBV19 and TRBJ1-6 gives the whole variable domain DGGITQSPKYLFRKEGQNVTLSCEQNLNHDAMYWYRQDPGQGLRLIYYSQIVNDFQKGDIAEGYSVSREKKESFPLTVTSAQKNPTAFYLCASSIGQLYNSPLHFGNGTRLTVT.

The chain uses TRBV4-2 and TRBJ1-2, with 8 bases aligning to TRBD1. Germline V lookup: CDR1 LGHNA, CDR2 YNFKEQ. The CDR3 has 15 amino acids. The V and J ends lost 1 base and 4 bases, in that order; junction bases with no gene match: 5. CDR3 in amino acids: CASSQGVQGVYGYTF. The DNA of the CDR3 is TGTGCCAGCAGCCAAGGTGTACAGGGGGTCTATGGCTACACCTTC.

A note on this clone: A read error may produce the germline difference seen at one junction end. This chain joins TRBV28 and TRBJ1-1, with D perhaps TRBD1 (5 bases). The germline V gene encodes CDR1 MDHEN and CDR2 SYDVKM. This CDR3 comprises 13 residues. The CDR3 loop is CASPGGKNSEAFF. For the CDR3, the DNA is TGTGCCAGCCCCGGGGGAAAGAACTCTGAAGCTTTCTTT.

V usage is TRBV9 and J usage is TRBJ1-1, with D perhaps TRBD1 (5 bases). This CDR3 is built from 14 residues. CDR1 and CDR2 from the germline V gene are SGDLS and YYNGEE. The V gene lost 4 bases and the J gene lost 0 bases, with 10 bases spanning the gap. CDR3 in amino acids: CASSPGPMNTEAFF. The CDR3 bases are TGTGCCAGCAGCCCGGGACCCATGAACACTGAAGCTTTCTTT.

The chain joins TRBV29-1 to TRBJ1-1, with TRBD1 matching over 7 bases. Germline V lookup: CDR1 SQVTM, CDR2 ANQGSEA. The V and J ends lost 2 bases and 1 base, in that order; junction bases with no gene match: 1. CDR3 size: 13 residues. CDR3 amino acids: CSVERDRNTEAFF. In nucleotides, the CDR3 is TGCAGCGTTGAAAGGGACAGGAACACTGAAGCTTTCTTT. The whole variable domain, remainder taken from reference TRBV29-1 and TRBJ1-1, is SAVISQKPSRDICQRGTSLTIQCQVDSQVTMMFWYRQQPGQSLTLIATANQGSEATYESGFVIDKFPISRPNLTFSTLTVSNMSPEDSSIYLCSVERDRNTEAFFGQGTRLTVV.